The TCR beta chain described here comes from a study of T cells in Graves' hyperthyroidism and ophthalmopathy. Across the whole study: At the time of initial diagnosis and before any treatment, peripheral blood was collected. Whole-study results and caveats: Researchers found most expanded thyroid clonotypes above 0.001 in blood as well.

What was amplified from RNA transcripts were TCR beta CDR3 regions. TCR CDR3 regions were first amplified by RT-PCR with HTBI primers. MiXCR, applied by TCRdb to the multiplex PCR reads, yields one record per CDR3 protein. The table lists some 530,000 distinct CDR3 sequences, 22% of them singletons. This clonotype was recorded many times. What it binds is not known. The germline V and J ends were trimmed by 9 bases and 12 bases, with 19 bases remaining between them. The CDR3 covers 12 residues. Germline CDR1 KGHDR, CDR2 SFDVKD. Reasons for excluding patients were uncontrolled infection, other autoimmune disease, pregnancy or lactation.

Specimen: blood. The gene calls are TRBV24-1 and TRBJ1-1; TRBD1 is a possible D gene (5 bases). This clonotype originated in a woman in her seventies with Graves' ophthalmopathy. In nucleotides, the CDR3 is TGTGCCACCTCAAGTCGGGGCTTCGGGACTTTCTTT. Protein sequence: CATSSRGFGTFF.